The 11 T cell receptor beta chains below come from one sample, sequenced in a study of blood T cell repertoires in COVID-19. Clones were read by immunoSEQ multiplex PCR, and TCRdb kept only the in-frame ones, dropping some. The profile shows hundreds of thousands of clones, around nine tenths of them singletons. The sequencing input was peripheral blood. The receptors were gathered from a man aged 18 to 30 with active or convalescent COVID-19.

The chain links TRBV6-6 to TRBJ1-1; D call uncertain. The CDR3 contains 16 residues. Trimming left V 6 bases short and J 3 bases short, with 20 bases between. CDR1 and CDR2 (germline): MNHNY, SVGAGI (reference sequence). The CDR3 here is CASRPDLVNRYTEAFF. Written as DNA, the CDR3 is TGTGCCAGCAGGCCCGACCTTGTTAACAGATACACTGAAGCTTTCTTT.

The chain links TRBV11-2 to TRBJ1-4; D call uncertain. This CDR3 has 16 amino acids. The germline V and J ends were trimmed by 1 base and 3 bases, with 12 bases remaining between them. Germline CDR1 reads SGHAT; CDR2 reads FQNNGV. The CDR3 nucleotides read TGTGCCAGCAGCTTAGCTAAGGGAGAGGCTAATGAAAAACTGTTTTTT. The encoded protein is CASSLAKGEANEKLFF.

J is TRBJ2-1 and V is TRBV20-1; TRBD2 matches at 7 bases. The J segment lost 4 bases and the V segment lost 3 bases, leaving 9 bases of the junction unmatched. The CDR3 contains 15 residues. CDR1 DFQATT and CDR2 SNEGSKA come from the germline V gene (reference sequence). The chain's CDR3 is CSASGASGIYNEQFF. The CDR3 coding sequence is TGCAGTGCTAGTGGTGCTAGCGGAATATACAATGAGCAGTTCTTC.

The chain carries TRBV10-1 and TRBJ2-3; no reliable D call. The CDR3 runs 15 residues. V dropped 7 bases and J dropped 0 bases, with 14 bases sitting between them. Per the germline V gene, CDR1 is WNHNN and CDR2 is SYGVQD (reference sequence). CDR3: CASMRHPQSTDTQYF. The CDR3 DNA is TGCGCCAGCATGCGGCACCCCCAAAGCACAGATACGCAGTATTTT.

The chain links TRBV7-9 to TRBJ1-1, with TRBD1 matching over 7 bases. Germline CDR1 reads SEHNR; CDR2 reads FQNEAQ (reference sequence). V was pared by 11 bases and J by 1 base, with 4 bases of the junction left unmatched. This CDR3 has 12 amino acids. CDR3 nucleotides: TGTGCCGGGGGGACAGCGAACACTGAAGCTTTCTTT. Its translation: CAGGTANTEAFF.

This clone occurred once. The rearrangement links TRBV7-2 to TRBJ2-2, with 10 positions matching TRBD2. V trimming: 5 bases; J trimming: 6 bases; junction bases outside the gene matches: 6. The germline V gene has CDR1 SGHTA and CDR2 FQGNSA. The CDR3 is 15 residues long. The CDR3 DNA sequence: TGTGCCAGCAGCCCTAGCGGGAGTATACCCGGGGAGCTGTTTTTT. Protein sequence: CASSPSGSIPGELFF. The full variable domain, with the rest looked up from reference TRBV7-2 and TRBJ2-2, is GAGVSQSPSNKVTEKGKDVELRCDPISGHTALYWYRQSLGQGLEFLIYFQGNSAPDKSGLPSDRFSAERTGGSVSTLTIQRTQQEDSAVYLCASSPSGSIPGELFFGEGSRLTVL.

This sequence joins TRBV27 and TRBJ2-7; D gene ambiguous. V lost 6 bases and J lost 4, with 4 bases in between. Germline V gene sequence: CDR1 MNHEY, CDR2 SMNVEV (reference sequence). The CDR3 contains 10 residues. CDR3 residues: CASSYYEQYF. The CDR3 DNA follows: TGTGCCAGCAGCTATTACGAGCAGTACTTC.

This clone was found once. The chain links TRBV5-4 to TRBJ1-4; perhaps TRBD1 as D (6 bases). Germline CDR1 SGHNT, CDR2 YYREEE (reference sequence). This CDR3 has 15 amino acids. V was clipped by 4 bases and J by 3 bases, with 13 bases between them. The CDR3 loop reads CASSLDRSANEKLFF. CDR3 sequence (DNA): TGTGCCAGCAGCCTCGACAGGTCGGCTAATGAAAAACTGTTTTTT.

The chain's CDR3 is CASSVGQGDGETQYF. The CDR3, as DNA: TGTGCCAGCAGCGTAGGACAGGGGGACGGAGAGACCCAGTACTTC. The rearrangement joins TRBV9 to TRBJ2-5, with 9 bases matching TRBD1. Trimming removed 0 bases from V and 4 bases from J; junction bases left unmatched: 4. From germline, CDR1 is SGDLS and CDR2 YYNGEE. The CDR3 spans 15 residues.

The CDR3 reads CASSLRGLRTLNTEAFF. The CDR3 DNA follows: TGTGCCAGCAGTTTACGTGGTCTCAGGACACTGAACACTGAAGCTTTCTTT. The chain uses TRBV28 and TRBJ1-1; D is possibly TRBD1 (5 bases). This CDR3 is 17 amino acids long. V was shortened by 2 bases and J by 0 bases, with 16 bases between the two germline ends. CDR1 and CDR2 from the germline V gene are MDHEN and SYDVKM.

The J gene is TRBJ2-2, the V gene TRBV27; weak D call: TRBD1 (5 bases). Germline CDR1 reads MNHEY; CDR2 reads SMNVEV (reference sequence). V shed 1 base and J shed 6 bases, with 9 bases lying between them. The CDR3 loop spans 14 amino acids. CDR3 loop: CASSLFTGPGELFF. The CDR3 DNA is TGTGCCAGCAGTTTATTCACAGGACCCGGGGAGCTGTTTTTT.